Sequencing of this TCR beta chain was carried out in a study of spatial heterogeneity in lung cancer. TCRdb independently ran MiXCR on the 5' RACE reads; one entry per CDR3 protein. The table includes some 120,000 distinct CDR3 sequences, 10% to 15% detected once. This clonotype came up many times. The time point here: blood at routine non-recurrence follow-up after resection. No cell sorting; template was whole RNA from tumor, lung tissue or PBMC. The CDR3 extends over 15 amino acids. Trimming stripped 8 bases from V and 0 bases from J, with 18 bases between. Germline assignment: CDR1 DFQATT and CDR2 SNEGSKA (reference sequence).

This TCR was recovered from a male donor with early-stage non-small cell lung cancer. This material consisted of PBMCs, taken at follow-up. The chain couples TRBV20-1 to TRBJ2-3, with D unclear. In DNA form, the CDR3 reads TGCAGTACCTCTTATCCCCACGGGAGCACAGATACGCAGTATTTT. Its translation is CSTSYPHGSTDTQYF.